This is a list of T cell receptor beta chains from one sample in a study of CD4 and CD8 cells across lung adenocarcinoma regions. MiXCR, run by TCRdb on the PCR reads, gives a single entry per CDR3 protein. The sample yields roughly 17,000 distinct CDR3 sequences, under 70% seen once. The sequenced material came from CD8+ T cells from the center of a lung tumor. The receptors derive from a female donor with lung adenocarcinoma. The CD4 and CD8 labels of this study may be unreliable. Both conserved end residues are part of each CDR3. D genes are given only for firm matches. Rows may omit the clone size; those that give it use once, few, many or a size class.

>medium-sized|TRBJ2-3|TRBV27|.
CASGILSRTDTQYF
TGTGCCAGCGGGATCTTATCCCGCACAGATACGCAGTATTTT
>few|TRBJ2-3|TRBV27|.
CASSLGGALTDTQYF
TGTGCCAGCAGTTTAGGCGGGGCCCTCACAGATACGCAGTATTTT
>medium-sized|TRBJ2-1|TRBV6-1|.
CASSDGGGRYDEQFF
TGTGCCAGCAGTGATGGGGGGGGCAGGTACGATGAGCAGTTCTTC
>.|TRBJ2-5|TRBV11-2|TRBD2
CASSPPGQLAGRETQYF
TGTGCCAGCAGCCCTCCGGGACAGCTAGCGGGGAGGGAGACCCAGTACTTC
>.|TRBJ2-1|TRBV27|.
CASSPTNYNEQFF
TGTGCCAGCAGTCCCACTAATTACAATGAGCAGTTCTTC
>.|TRBJ2-5|TRBV6-1|.
CASSTAGGGKETQYF
TGTGCCAGCAGCACCGCCGGTGGGGGGAAAGAGACCCAGTACTTC
>medium-sized|TRBJ2-2|TRBV6-1|TRBD1
CASSRRTGVDVGSTGELFF
TGTGCCAGCAGTCGACGGACAGGGGTCGACGTGGGCAGCACCGGGGAGCTGTTTTTT
>medium-sized|TRBJ1-2|TRBV10-3|TRBD1
CAISDDRGHGYTF
TGTGCCATCAGTGATGACAGGGGCCATGGCTACACCTTC
>.|TRBJ1-1|TRBV27|.
CASSLSSTAGEAFF
TGTGCCAGCAGTTTATCATCGACGGCGGGTGAAGCTTTCTTT
>many|TRBJ1-4|TRBV7-2|TRBD1
CASSVPGGGNEKLFF
TGTGCCAGCAGCGTCCCAGGGGGAGGTAATGAAAAACTGTTTTTT
>.|TRBJ1-1|TRBV7-6|.
CASRSGGNTEAFF
TGTGCCAGCAGGAGTGGGGGGAACACTGAAGCTTTCTTT
>few|TRBJ1-6|TRBV6-5|.
CASSYGGSSSPLHF
TGTGCCAGCAGTTATGGGGGTAGTTCTTCACCCCTCCACTTT
>few|TRBJ1-5|TRBV6-1|.
CASSQEGSNQPQHF
TGTGCCAGCAGCCAGGAGGGGAGCAATCAGCCCCAGCATTTT
>.|TRBJ2-1|TRBV10-3|TRBD1
CANRQGTNEQFF
TGTGCCAACCGACAGGGGACGAATGAGCAGTTCTTC
>few|TRBJ2-3|TRBV27|.
CASSSYDTQYF
TGTGCCAGCAGTTCGTACGATACGCAGTATTTT
>.|TRBJ2-2|TRBV7-2|.
CASSFLLAATGELFF
TGTGCCAGCAGCTTCCTATTGGCAGCCACCGGGGAGCTGTTTTTT
>.|TRBJ2-6|TRBV6-4|.
CASSDSGANVLTF
TGTGCCAGCAGTGACTCTGGGGCCAACGTCCTGACTTTC
>.|TRBJ2-5|TRBV6-1|.
CASSEGAGTSDQETQYF
TGTGCCAGCAGTGAGGGGGCCGGGACCAGCGACCAAGAGACCCAGTATTTC
>.|TRBJ2-3|TRBV10-2|TRBD2
CASSEPPGRGAKDTQYF
TGCGCCAGCAGTGAGCCGCCGGGGCGGGGGGCGAAAGATACTCAGTATTTT
>.|TRBJ2-7|TRBV6-4|.
CAGSHGGRGQETQYF
TGTGCCGGGAGTCACGGTGGCCGGGGCCAAGAGACGCAGTACTTC
>.|TRBJ2-3|TRBV6-1|TRBD2
CASSAGLGGAYTDTQYF
TGTGCCAGCAGTGCGGGGCTCGGGGGGGCTTACACAGATACGCAGTATTTC
>medium-sized|TRBJ2-3|TRBV6-1|TRBD1
CASSRDRSSTDTQYF
TGTGCCAGCAGTCGGGACAGGTCTAGCACAGATACGCAGTATTTT
>few|TRBJ2-1|TRBV27|TRBD1
CASSRIGQGAYEQFF
TGTGCCAGCAGTAGAATAGGACAGGGGGCGTATGAGCAGTTCTTC
>many|TRBJ2-1|TRBV12-3/TRBV12-4|.
CASSFGTAGNEQFF
TGTGCCAGCAGTTTTGGAACAGCGGGCAATGAGCAGTTCTTC
>once|TRBJ2-1|TRBV4-1|.
CASSQLRLVRPYNEQFF
TGCGCCAGCAGCCAACTGAGGTTGGTGCGGCCCTACAATGAGCAGTTCTTC
>.|TRBJ2-3|TRBV6-1|.
CASSEPELASTGTQYF
TGTGCCAGCAGTGAACCGGAACTTGCGAGCACAGGTACGCAGTATTTT
>.|TRBJ2-3|TRBV6-1|.
CASRLRAVNTDEQYF
TGTGCCAGCAGGCTACGGGCCGTGAACACCGATGAGCAGTATTTT
>large|TRBJ2-1|TRBV10-2|.
CASSHTSEQFF
TGCGCCAGCAGCCACACCAGCGAGCAGTTCTTC
>.|TRBJ2-5|TRBV4-1|.
CASGGHGPRDPETQYF
TGCGCCAGCGGGGGGCACGGACCCCGTGACCCAGAGACCCAGTACTTC
>many|TRBJ2-1|TRBV20-1|TRBD2
CSAQLAGAFNEQFF
TGCAGTGCACAGCTAGCGGGGGCCTTCAATGAGCAGTTCTTC
>.|TRBJ1-6|TRBV6-1|TRBD1
CASLGTGISPLHF
TGTGCCAGCCTCGGGACAGGGATTTCACCCCTCCACTTT
>few|TRBJ1-1|TRBV10-3|.
CAISLGAPVTEAFF
TGTGCCATCTCGTTAGGGGCGCCGGTCACTGAAGCTTTCTTT
>.|TRBJ2-1|TRBV7-7|.
CASSRGGLGYNEQFF
TGTGCTAGCAGCAGGGGCGGACTAGGGTACAATGAGCAGTTCTTC
>.|TRBJ1-3|TRBV6-5|.
CASSYSRPTSGNTIYF
TGTGCCAGCAGTTACTCCAGGCCCACCTCTGGAAACACCATATATTTT
>.|TRBJ1-4|TRBV4-1|.
CASSQDPEFNEKLFF
TGCGCCAGCAGCCAAGATCCGGAGTTTAATGAAAAACTGTTTTTT
>few|TRBJ2-1|TRBV10-3|TRBD2
CAISLGTSARNEQFF
TGTGCCATCAGTCTCGGGACTAGCGCCCGGAATGAGCAGTTCTTC
>.|TRBJ2-5|TRBV10-3|.
CAGMGGRDQETQYF
TGTGCGGGCATGGGGGGCCGGGACCAAGAGACCCAGTACTTT
>few|TRBJ2-3|TRBV7-6|TRBD2
CASSLGGGGADTQYF
TGTGCCAGCAGCTTAGGTGGGGGGGGGGCAGATACGCAGTATTTT
>many|TRBJ2-1|TRBV6-2/TRBV6-3|.
CATRGQGLGNEQFF
TGTGCCACCCGGGGACAGGGACTAGGCAATGAGCAGTTCTTC
>.|TRBJ2-3|TRBV4-1|.
CASKRRRATDTQYF
TGCGCCAGCAAGCGGCGGCGAGCCACAGATACGCAGTATTTT
>many|TRBJ2-1|TRBV7-6|.
CASSLVVGGWDEQFF
TGTGCCAGCAGCTTAGTAGTAGGAGGGTGGGATGAGCAGTTCTTC
>.|TRBJ2-1|TRBV10-3|TRBD2
CAISGGGSRGEQFF
TGTGCCATCAGTGGCGGCGGGAGTCGGGGTGAGCAGTTCTTC